The present T cell receptor beta chain was sequenced within a study of blood T cell repertoires in COVID-19. In the authors' methods: Amplification with reference gene primers provided the estimates of nucleated cell counts. The assay was immunoSEQ multiplex PCR, and TCRdb's table has in-frame clones only and misses some. Clonal size and the V and J genes are those of that table, whereas D and trimming came from the DNA. The sample comprises 180,000 or so clones, over 70% of which are singletons, and more than 9.5% rests with the top ten. Residents of 24 US areas, aged about 18 to 89 years, made up the participants. Cohort allocation depended upon clinical history that participants reported. Two negative PCRs, clearance, or symptom resolution were required of recovered Cohort 3 donors. This clone was counted a few times. This clonotype was sampled from a middle-aged man who had recovered from COVID-19. Sequencing input: PBMCs or T cells enriched from blood (not recorded which).

CDR3 sequence reads: CASSPGGRGNQPQHF. CDR3 DNA sequence: TGTGCCAGCAGCCCAGGGGGTCGCGGCAATCAGCCCCAGCATTTT. The chain is built from TRBV28 and TRBJ1-5, with 7 bases aligning to TRBD1. This CDR3 region has 15 residues. V shed 6 bases, J shed 2 bases, and the junction held 7 bases outside the gene matches. The germline gives CDR1 MDHEN, CDR2 SYDVKM.